Presented here are 13 T cell receptor beta chains from one specimen sequenced in a study of Ad26.COV2.S vaccination and SARS-CoV-2 variants. Treatment specified: 15 to 20 received Ad26.COV2.S at low or high dose, single or two shots; roughly 5 received placebo; per-sample allocation not given. The investigators took samples on day 63 after the first vaccine or placebo injection. Libraries were prepared by immunoSEQ multiplex PCR; TCRdb keeps only in-frame clonotypes and omits some of them. Of about 350,000 clones listed, around 88% were seen once; the top ten hold about 10%. The sample here was peripheral blood, taken in a trial of Ad26.COV2.S vaccine versus placebo. These receptors were obtained from a person between 18 and 59 years old who received the Ad26.COV2.S COVID-19 vaccine or a placebo.

V and J are TRBV18 and TRBJ2-1; 9 nucleotides match TRBD1. Losses at the gene ends were 4 bases for V and 10 bases for J; bases not matched to a gene: 8. Looked up from germline, CDR1 is KGHSH and CDR2 is LQKENI. The CDR3 runs 14 residues. CDR3 sequence: CASSQGQGEGEQFF. CDR3 nucleotides: TGTGCCAGCTCACAGGGACAGGGAGAGGGGGAGCAGTTCTTC.

V usage is TRBV19 and J usage is TRBJ1-2, with D maybe TRBD1 (5 bases). Germline assignment: CDR1 LNHDA and CDR2 SQIVND (reference sequence). The CDR3 totals 14 residues. Trimming left V 3 bases short and J 2 bases short, with 10 bases between. The CDR3 reads CASSIGGPNYGYTF. The CDR3 nucleotides read TGTGCCAGTAGTATCGGGGGACCGAACTATGGCTACACCTTC.

The chain carries TRBV7-9 and TRBJ1-2, with unresolved D. This CDR3 has 13 amino acids. Germline CDR1 and CDR2: SEHNR and FQNEAQ (reference sequence). Trimming cost V 0 bases and J 5 bases, with 7 bases left between them. The CDR3: CASSLALGYGYTF. The CDR3 bases are TGTGCCAGCAGCTTAGCCTTGGGTTATGGCTACACCTTC. Combining the CDR3 with reference TRBV7-9 and TRBJ1-2 gives the whole variable domain DTGVSQNPRHKITKRGQNVTFRCDPISEHNRLYWYRQTLGQGPEFLTYFQNEAQLEKSRLLSDRFSAERPKGSFSTLEIQRTEQGDSAMYLCASSLALGYGYTFGSGTRLTVV.

The gene calls are TRBV27 and TRBJ2-1; 7 positions match TRBD1. Germline CDR1 MNHEY, CDR2 SMNVEV (reference sequence). The CDR3 runs to 16 residues. The ends lost 4 bases at V and 0 bases at J; junction bases unmatched: 6. CDR3 nucleotides: TGTGCCAGCAGTTCCGAACAGGGGACCTCCTACAATGAGCAGTTCTTC. Encoded protein: CASSSEQGTSYNEQFF.

V gene TRBV24-1 combines with J gene TRBJ2-2; D is undetermined. With 0 bases removed from V and 5 bases from J, the gap between germline ends came to 9 bases. In germline, CDR1 is KGHDR, CDR2 SFDVKD. CDR3 length: 15 residues. The CDR3 DNA is TGTGCCACCAGTGATTTGGGGTCTGGTACCGGGGAGCTGTTTTTT. The encoded protein is CATSDLGSGTGELFF.

Remarks on this clone: Its ends do not fully match the called genes, so a read error is possible. V and J are TRBV7-9 and TRBJ2-7, with D tentatively TRBD2 (5 bases). Germline values: CDR1 SEHNR, CDR2 FQNEAQ (reference sequence). The CDR3 sequence is 12 residues long. CDR3 sequence reads: CASSSSAGELYF. The CDR3 DNA is TGTGCCAGCAGCTCCTCCGCCGGGGAGCTGTACTTC.

This clone was recorded only once. The chain couples TRBV20-1 to TRBJ2-3; D is unclear. The ends were cut back, 3 bases at V and 2 bases at J, with 12 bases in the middle. Germline lookup yields CDR1 DFQATT and CDR2 SNEGSKA (reference sequence). This CDR3 spans 14 amino acids. CDR3 DNA sequence: TGCAGTGCTAGTCCCCCGCCCATCACAGATACGCAGTATTTT. Its translation is CSASPPPITDTQYF.

This clone showed up just once. In DNA form, the CDR3 reads TGTGCCAGCAGTTTATCCCCGGTACATCAGCCCCAGCATTTT. This translates into CASSLSPVHQPQHF. The V gene is TRBV28, the J gene TRBJ1-5; D is ambiguous. This CDR3 contains 14 residues. Germline-derived CDR1 and CDR2 are MDHEN and SYDVKM. The V end was cut by 1 base, the J end by 5 bases, with 9 bases between.

In nucleotides, the CDR3 is TGTGCCAGCAGGGCCGGACCTTGGTACGAGCAGTACTTC. Translation gives CASRAGPWYEQYF. The genes are TRBV27 and TRBJ2-7; no clear D. The CDR3 spans 13 residues. Looked up from germline, CDR1 is MNHEY and CDR2 is SMNVEV (reference sequence). V was trimmed by 6 bases and J by 4 bases, leaving 13 bases between them.

This chain joins TRBV24-1 and TRBJ1-2; weak D call: TRBD1 (5 bases). The germline gives CDR1 KGHDR, CDR2 SFDVKD. This CDR3 is 14 amino acids long. Between the trimmed V and J ends, which lost 3 bases and 8 bases, there was a span of 15 bases. CDR3 region: CATSDRDRRWGYTF. The DNA of the CDR3 is TGTGCCACCAGTGATCGGGACCGACGGTGGGGCTACACCTTC.

V is TRBV7-2 and J is TRBJ2-4; 10 nucleotides line up with TRBD1. The CDR3 is made up of 18 amino acids. The germline gives CDR1 SGHTA, CDR2 FQGNSA. The V and J ends lost 2 bases and 3 bases, in that order; junction bases with no gene match: 10. Here the CDR3 DNA reads TGTGCCAGCAGCTTAAGATCCGGGACAGGGGCAATCAAAAACATTCAGTACTTC. Residues: CASSLRSGTGAIKNIQYF.

The chain carries TRBV7-8 and TRBJ1-6; a weak D match, TRBD1 (6 bases). Germline CDR1 SGHVS, CDR2 FQNEAQ. Trimming removed 0 bases at V and 5 bases at J, with 11 bases between. The length of the CDR3 is 16 residues. Here the CDR3 DNA reads TGTGCCAGCAGCTTAGCACCCACAGGGAATAATTCACCCCTCCACTTT. Encoded protein: CASSLAPTGNNSPLHF.

This clone was picked up one time. The rearrangement links TRBV30 to TRBJ1-5; unclear D gene. The CDR3 sequence is 12 residues long. The germline V gene encodes CDR1 GTSNPN and CDR2 SVGIG (reference sequence). V was pared by 1 base and J by 7 bases, with 8 bases between. The CDR3 reads CAWSAGEQPQHF. The CDR3, as DNA: TGTGCCTGGAGTGCCGGGGAACAGCCCCAGCATTTT. Drawing the rest from reference TRBV30 and TRBJ1-5, the complete variable domain is SQTIHQWPATLVQPVGSPLSLECTVEGTSNPNLYWYRQAAGRGLQLLFYSVGIGQISSEVPQNLSASRPQDRQFILSSKKLLLSDSGFYLCAWSAGEQPQHFGDGTRLSIL.